This entry describes one T cell receptor (beta chain). Here immunoSEQ multiplex PCR was the method, and the copy in TCRdb shows in-frame clones only, minus some. The sample yields over 150,000 clones, 96% seen once. This CDR3 spans 15 amino acids. In germline, CDR1 is SGHRS, CDR2 YFSETQ. J was trimmed by 2 bases and V by 5 bases; bases with no gene match: 5. This entry belongs to a study of control samples from healthy donors and cancer patients. This clonotype originated in a woman between 25 and 40 years old in good health. Sequencing was carried out using blood. The chain carries TRBV5-1 and TRBJ2-7; 12 nucleotides line up with TRBD2. The DNA for the CDR3 is TGCGCCAGCAGACCCGGACTAGCGGGGACCTACGAGCAGTACTTC. Its protein is CASRPGLAGTYEQYF.